The 6 T cell receptor beta chains reported below all come from one sample, sequenced in a study of CD8+ T cells in alopecia areata. RNA, once extracted, was reverse transcribed into cDNA for use as the sequencing template. Assay used: immunoSEQ multiplex PCR; TCRdb lists only in-frame clones, some missing. This table has under 250,000 clones, around 65% appearing once. Noted treatment: oral pan-JAK inhibitor, 5-10 mg twice daily. Specimen: CD4+ T cells sorted from blood, collected at week 44, from a patient treated with tofacitinib. The origin of the receptors is a human donor with alopecia areata.

The chain is built from TRBV18 and TRBJ2-7; 9 nucleotides agree with TRBD2. Germline V lookup: CDR1 KGHSH, CDR2 LQKENI. The CDR3 is made up of 15 amino acids. V was clipped by 3 bases and J by 2 bases; unmatched bases: 5. The CDR3 loop reads CASSPSSGATYEQYF. The CDR3 DNA reads TGTGCCAGCTCACCTTCTAGCGGGGCCACCTACGAGCAGTACTTC.

This clone was counted many times. This chain links TRBV19 with TRBJ1-2; D gene uncertain. V shed 5 bases and J shed 8 bases, with 15 bases lying between them. The CDR3 is 13 residues long. CDR1 LNHDA and CDR2 SQIVND come from the germline V gene (reference sequence). The CDR3 DNA sequence: TGTGCCAGTAGTCCCCACGAGAAAGGGGGCTACACCTTC. This codes for CASSPHEKGGYTF.

V gene TRBV30 combines with J gene TRBJ1-6; maybe TRBD1 (5 bases). The CDR3 has 12 amino acids. V gave up 1 base and J gave up 7 bases, with 5 bases separating them. Germline CDR1 and CDR2: GTSNPN and SVGIG (reference sequence). DNA of the CDR3: TGTGCCTGGAGTGGACAGAATTCACCCCTCCACTTT. Translating gives CAWSGQNSPLHF.

This chain uses TRBV2 with TRBJ2-2; the D gene is possibly TRBD2 (5 bases). The germline gives CDR1 SNHLY, CDR2 FYNNEI. The CDR3 has 16 residues. Trimming removed 10 bases at V and 0 bases at J, with 18 bases between. In DNA, the CDR3 is TGTGCCACCACCCTTCAAGCGGCATCGAACACCGGGGAGCTGTTTTTT. Translated, it gives CATTLQAASNTGELFF.

The chain combines TRBV6-6 with TRBJ2-3; D gene uncertain. Trimming took 4 bases from V and 5 from J, leaving 4 bases between them. Germline loops: CDR1 MNHNY, CDR2 SVGAGI (reference sequence). The CDR3 consists of 11 residues. The CDR3 is CASSSGDTQYF. CDR3 sequence (DNA): TGTGCCAGCAGTTCAGGAGATACGCAGTATTTT.

The genes are TRBV30 and TRBJ2-4; no firm D call. Between the trimmed V and J ends, which lost 2 bases and 8 bases, there was a span of 22 bases. CDR1 GTSNPN and CDR2 SVGIG come from the germline V gene (reference sequence). This CDR3 is built from 16 residues. The CDR3 nucleotides read TGTGCCTGGAGTCCGAAGGCGGCCCCTTGGATGGACATTCAGTACTTC. Translation gives CAWSPKAAPWMDIQYF.